This T cell receptor beta chain emerged from a study of T cell responses to AZD1222 COVID-19 vaccine. The method was immunoSEQ multiplex PCR; TCRdb's version includes in-frame clones alone and lacks a portion of them. Of 70,000 or so clones listed, roughly 80% are singletons. There are 14 residues in the CDR3. The germline CDR1 and CDR2 sequences are GTSNPN and SVGIG (reference sequence). The junction had 6 bases not matched to a gene; V was cut back by 0 bases and J by 6 bases. Whole-study findings and limits: Researchers report vaccine-associated CD4 TCRs spanning spike, with dominance at 160-218 and 743-854.

Combined were second doses at about 4 or about 12 weeks. Turning to this clone: Its target is not known.

The sample in question was peripheral blood, obtained 28 days after the second AZD1222 dose. The chain has TRBV30 and TRBJ2-3, with 7 bases aligning to TRBD2. The clonotype originates from an adult who received the AZD1222 COVID-19 vaccine. CDR3 coding DNA: TGTGCCTGGAGTGTGGGACTACCGGCCGATACGCAGTATTTT. Its translation: CAWSVGLPADTQYF. Looking up the rest from reference TRBV30 and TRBJ2-3 gives the full variable domain: SQTIHQWPATLVQPVGSPLSLECTVEGTSNPNLYWYRQAAGRGLQLLFYSVGIGQISSEVPQNLSASRPQDRQFILSSKKLLLSDSGFYLCAWSVGLPADTQYFGPGTRLTVL.